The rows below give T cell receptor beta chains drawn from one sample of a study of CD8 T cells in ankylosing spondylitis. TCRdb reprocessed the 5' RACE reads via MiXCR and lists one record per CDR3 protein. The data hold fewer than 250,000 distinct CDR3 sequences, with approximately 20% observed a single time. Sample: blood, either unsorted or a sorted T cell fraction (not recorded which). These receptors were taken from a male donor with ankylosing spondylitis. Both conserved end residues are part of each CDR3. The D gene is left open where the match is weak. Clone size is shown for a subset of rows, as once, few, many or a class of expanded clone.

CDR3 protein: CASSRDRFLDNEQFF; CDR3 DNA: TGCGCCAGCAGCCGGGACAGGTTTCTTGACAATGAGCAGTTCTTC; clone size: few; J gene: TRBJ2-1; V gene: TRBV4-3; D gene: TRBD1
CDR3 protein: CASSAHRGRTGNQPQHF; CDR3 DNA: TGTGCCAGCAGCGCTCACAGGGGGCGGACGGGCAATCAGCCCCAGCATTTT; clone size: few; J gene: TRBJ1-5; V gene: TRBV21-1; D gene: NA
CDR3 protein: CASSLVRPEDEQYF; CDR3 DNA: TGCGCCAGCAGCTTGGTTAGGCCCGAAGACGAGCAGTACTTC; clone size: NA; J gene: TRBJ2-7; V gene: TRBV5-1; D gene: NA
CDR3 protein: CASRAPRDNTEAFF; CDR3 DNA: TGTGCCAGCAGGGCTCCGAGGGATAACACTGAAGCTTTCTTT; clone size: few; J gene: TRBJ1-1; V gene: TRBV12-3/TRBV12-4; D gene: NA
CDR3 protein: CASSLGTGLLTEQYF; CDR3 DNA: TGTGCCAGCAGCTTGGGGACAGGCCTGTTAACCGAGCAGTACTTC; clone size: many; J gene: TRBJ2-7; V gene: TRBV7-9; D gene: TRBD1
CDR3 protein: CASSFPYLEQYF; CDR3 DNA: TGTGCCAGCAGTTTCCCCTACTTGGAGCAGTACTTC; clone size: few; J gene: TRBJ2-7; V gene: TRBV28; D gene: NA
CDR3 protein: CASSQETGTEEKLFF; CDR3 DNA: TGCGCCAGCAGCCAAGAGACGGGGACTGAGGAAAAACTGTTTTTT; clone size: NA; J gene: TRBJ1-4; V gene: TRBV4-1; D gene: NA
CDR3 protein: CASSYTGFSYEQYF; CDR3 DNA: TGTGCCAGCAGCTATACAGGGTTTAGCTACGAGCAGTACTTC; clone size: NA; J gene: TRBJ2-7; V gene: TRBV7-2; D gene: NA
CDR3 protein: CSVEDGGTSGPTDTQYF; CDR3 DNA: TGCAGCGTTGAAGATGGGGGGACTAGCGGACCCACAGATACGCAGTATTTT; clone size: NA; J gene: TRBJ2-3; V gene: TRBV29-1; D gene: TRBD2
CDR3 protein: CASSTLAGENTGELFF; CDR3 DNA: TGTGCCAGCAGTACCCTAGCGGGAGAGAACACCGGGGAGCTGTTTTTT; clone size: few; J gene: TRBJ2-2; V gene: TRBV6-1; D gene: TRBD2
CDR3 protein: CASSPPDNTIYF; CDR3 DNA: TGTGCCAGCAGCCCCCCTGATAACACCATATATTTT; clone size: many; J gene: TRBJ1-3; V gene: TRBV7-6; D gene: NA
CDR3 protein: CASNGLAGSYEQYF; CDR3 DNA: TGTGCCAGCAACGGACTAGCGGGGTCCTACGAGCAGTACTTC; clone size: NA; J gene: TRBJ2-7; V gene: TRBV6-1; D gene: TRBD2
CDR3 protein: CSAIGVEGRTISIQETQYF; CDR3 DNA: TGCAGTGCTATTGGGGTGGAGGGCAGGACAATCTCTATTCAAGAGACCCAGTACTTC; clone size: NA; J gene: TRBJ2-5; V gene: TRBV20-1; D gene: NA
CDR3 protein: CASSFQLAGGRETQYF; CDR3 DNA: TGTGCCAGCAGCTTCCAACTAGCGGGGGGCCGGGAGACCCAGTACTTC; clone size: NA; J gene: TRBJ2-5; V gene: TRBV7-9; D gene: TRBD2
CDR3 protein: CASSAGLAGGDEQFF; CDR3 DNA: TGTGCCAGCAGCGCGGGACTAGCGGGGGGGGATGAGCAGTTCTTC; clone size: NA; J gene: TRBJ2-1; V gene: TRBV5-6; D gene: TRBD2
CDR3 protein: CASSLGAARGGGNQPQHF; CDR3 DNA: TGTGCCAGCAGCTTGGGGGCAGCAAGGGGGGGCGGCAATCAGCCCCAGCATTTT; clone size: NA; J gene: TRBJ1-5; V gene: TRBV5-6; D gene: NA
CDR3 protein: CATSDFDRDRVYNEQFF; CDR3 DNA: TGTGCCACCAGTGATTTTGACCGGGACAGGGTCTACAATGAGCAGTTCTTC; clone size: NA; J gene: TRBJ2-1; V gene: TRBV24-1; D gene: TRBD1